This TCR beta chain came from a study of T cell responses to AZD1222 COVID-19 vaccine. The CDR3 totals 16 residues. CDR1 is MNHNS and CDR2 is SASEGT in the germline V gene. V lost 2 bases, J lost 2 bases, and 13 bases lay in between. Sequencing used immunoSEQ multiplex PCR; TCRdb keeps in-frame clones, though not all of them. The sample consists of 150,000 to 170,000 clones, around 90% of them appearing once. This sequence originates from an adult in good health. The chain couples TRBV6-1 to TRBJ1-5; D is unresolved. The sample here was peripheral blood, taken on day 0 of AZD1222 vaccination. CDR3 loop: CASSELGGWGNQPQHF. In DNA form, the CDR3 reads TGTGCCAGCAGTGAACTGGGAGGGTGGGGCAATCAGCCCCAGCATTTT.